The subject of this entry is one TCR beta chain. Its cognate antigen is unknown. The data derive from a study of cytomegalovirus exposure and HLA in healthy donors. Study findings and constraints: It was reported that the classifier diagnosed cytomegalovirus status with high specificity and sensitivity in both the original and validation cohorts. For most TCR sequences rarity was the rule, although some public TCRs occurred in many donors. The authors enumerated over 150 TCR beta chains as linked to cytomegalovirus.

Sequencing was performed with immunoSEQ multiplex PCR; in TCRdb, only in-frame clones are kept and a portion is missing. The data show roughly 270,000 clones, 88% seen once. The CDR3 loop spans 13 amino acids. CDR1 MDHEN and CDR2 SYDVKM come from the germline V gene. The V and J ends lost 9 bases and 4 bases, in that order; junction bases with no gene match: 6. The chain is built from TRBV28 and TRBJ1-5; 7 bases fit TRBD1. Sequencing was done on a sample of PBMCs. The source of this sequence is a woman aged 18-29 years in good health and CMV-seronegative. The CDR3 nucleotides read TGTGCCAGTGAAGACAGGGCGAATCAGCCCCAGCATTTT. This gives the protein CASEDRANQPQHF. The full variable domain, rest sourced from reference TRBV28 and TRBJ1-5, is DVKVTQSSRYLVKRTGEKVFLECVQDMDHENMFWYRQDPGLGLRLIYFSYDVKMKEKGDIPEGYSVSREKKERFSLILESASTNQTSMYLCASEDRANQPQHFGDGTRLSIL.